This T cell receptor beta chain was recovered during a study of Graves' ophthalmopathy and Graves' hyperthyroidism (dated by TCRdb to 2016 to 2019). Regarding the study in general: Peripheral blood samples were taken at the time of initial diagnosis, before any treatment was given. The study used signatures of the TCR beta repertoire to tell Graves' ophthalmopathy apart from Graves' hyperthyroidism and to predict which patients would progress to ophthalmopathy. In total, around 130 blood samples were TCR-sequenced: approximately 42 ophthalmopathy, some 75 hyperthyroidism and approximately 17 hyperthyroidism-to-ophthalmopathy patients. To explore V-J signatures that distinguish ophthalmopathy from hyperthyroidism, a discovery set of about 99 patients was enrolled, made up of under 50 with ophthalmopathy and some 58 with stable hyperthyroidism. An independent validation cohort comprised some 19 hyperthyroidism patients and about 16 patients who later progressed from hyperthyroidism to ophthalmopathy. In several hyperthyroidism patients, the T-cell repertoires found in thyroid tissue were compared with those found in blood. Once sampling was done, hyperthyroidism patients were given methimazole at a starting dose of 30 mg daily, while ophthalmopathy patients were given high-dose intravenous methylprednisolone. Study-wide conclusions, independent of this receptor: Most expanded thyroid clonotypes with frequency above 0.001 were also detected in blood, suggesting blood repertoires may reflect the thyroid immune response. No statistical method was used to set the sample size in advance, and the investigators knew which group each participant was assigned to. In cross-validation, the 13-signature model distinguished ophthalmopathy from stable hyperthyroidism with around 86% sensitivity and 81% to 82% specificity, while in the test set the corresponding values were approximately 80% and 75%. In validation, the model predicted ophthalmopathy progression with 70.59% sensitivity and 72% to 80% specificity; some 13 predicted patients were CT-confirmed with GO in a median of around 6 months.

Ophthalmopathy patients were characterized by moderately to severely active disease, a Clinical Activity Score of at least 3, a NOSPECS grade of at least 4, and a disease duration under 3 months. Anyone with other autoimmune diseases, uncontrolled infections, pregnancy or lactation was excluded from the study. Clinical symptoms, serum thyroxine, TRAb, thyroid ultrasound and orbital computed tomography were used for diagnosis. PBMCs were isolated from approximately 10 ml of fresh peripheral blood by Ficoll-Paque density gradient centrifugation. Trizol reagent was used to extract the total RNA, and its quality was then checked on an Agilent 2100 Bioanalyzer. The germline ends are 8 bases apart after V is trimmed by 3 bases and J by 0 bases. From its cysteine to its phenylalanine, the CDR3 spans 14 amino acids. Solely the CDR3 DNA is kept, with 42 bases framed from the first base. The CDR1 and CDR2 encoded by the germline V gene (reference sequence) are LNHDA and SQIVND.

This clonotype was observed a few times. The antigen it binds to is not known. No qualities accompany the bases; no much larger clone lies one base away. TCR beta CDR3 regions were amplified from RNA transcripts for repertoire sequencing. HTBI primers and the Qiagen OneStep RT-PCR kit were used in a first-round RT-PCR, which was followed by a second-round multiplex PCR, size selection and purification. Libraries were sequenced paired-end with 100 bp reads on an Illumina HiSeq2000. Per the authors' processing: SOAPnuke was used for read processing, and reads with adapters, uncalled bases, a mean Phred below 15, or no exact constant-primer or identifier match were discarded. High-quality paired reads were merged with COPE v1.2.5. Each unique nucleotide sequence was treated as a clonotype, and MiTCR v1.1 was used to align the clonotypes to the IMGT TRB V, D and J references. The analysis was limited to V-J combinations with a frequency above 0.0001, which together covered over 99% of the repertoires. For each V-J combination, a TCR clonal expansion and chaos score was defined as the ratio of F50 clonal expansion to chaos observed in the TCRdist matrix. Welch's t-statistics and random forest were used to narrow the features down to around twelve V-J combinations, which were then fed into a naive Bayes classifier. The similarity between thyroid and blood repertoires was quantified using the Morisita-Horn index. TCRdb reanalyzed the raw reads on its own, using fastp at Q25 for trimming and MiXCR for clone calling, and kept in-frame beta chains. Identical CDR3 proteins give one entry, which carries the most common genes and DNA. TCRdb's processing, not the authors', yielded these V and J calls. This sample lists about 240,000 distinct CDR3 sequences; approximately 42% were detected once. The leading ten clones occupy around 43% of the sample.

The V and J genes are TRBV19 and TRBJ1-2; perhaps TRBD1 is the D gene, with 5 bases matching. This TCR came from an adult man with Graves' ophthalmopathy. The sample comprised peripheral blood. The CDR3 amino acid sequence is: CASSMGRANYGYTF. In nucleotides, the sequence is TGTGCCAGTAGTATGGGACGAGCTAACTATGGCTACACCTTC.